The T cell receptor (beta chain) described here comes from a study of T cell responses to AZD1222 COVID-19 vaccine. As regards this clone: Its specificity is not known.

This CDR3 is built from 15 residues. Germline CDR1 and CDR2: LGHDT and YNNKEL (reference sequence). Trimming shortened V by 6 bases and J by 1 base, and 13 bases separated the two germline ends. Samples with a second dose at about 4 or about 12 weeks were pooled together. Points from the study as a whole: Donors skewed white British and female; clonal diversity was possibly underestimated.

Sequencing was performed with immunoSEQ multiplex PCR; in TCRdb, only in-frame clones are kept and a portion is missing. The data show roughly 120,000 clones, about 92% seen once. The TCR was taken from an adult who received the AZD1222 COVID-19 vaccine. The input for sequencing was peripheral blood, taken 28 days after the second AZD1222 dose. The chain uses TRBV3-1 (or the pseudogene TRBV3-2) and TRBJ1-5; no definite D call. This CDR3 is CASSPIPGSNQPQHF. CDR3 DNA sequence: TGTGCCAGCAGTCCGATTCCAGGCAGCAATCAGCCCCAGCATTTT.